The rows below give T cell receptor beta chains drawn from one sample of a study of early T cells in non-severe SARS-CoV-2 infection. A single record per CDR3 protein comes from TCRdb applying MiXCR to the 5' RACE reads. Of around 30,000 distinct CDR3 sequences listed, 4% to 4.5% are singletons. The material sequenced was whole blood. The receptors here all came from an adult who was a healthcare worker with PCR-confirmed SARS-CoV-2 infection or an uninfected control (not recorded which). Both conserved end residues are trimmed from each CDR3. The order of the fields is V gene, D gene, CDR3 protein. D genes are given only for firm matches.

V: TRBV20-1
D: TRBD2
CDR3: SAPQLAGELNEQY

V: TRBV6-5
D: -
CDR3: ASSPQGGEETQY

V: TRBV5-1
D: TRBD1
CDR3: ASSSRTGPEAF

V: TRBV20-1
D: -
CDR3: SAARGTTEAF

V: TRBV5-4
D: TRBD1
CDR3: ASSPGTANYGYT

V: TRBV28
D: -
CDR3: ASSLSGVNYGYT

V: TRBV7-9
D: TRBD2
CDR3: ASSTGGSSYNEQF

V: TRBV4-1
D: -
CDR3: ASSQHGAATDTQY

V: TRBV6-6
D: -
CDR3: ASTDLRRAEAF

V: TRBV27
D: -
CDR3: ASRARQNSNQPQH

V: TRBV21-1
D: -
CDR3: ASSIDVELQPQH

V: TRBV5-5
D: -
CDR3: ASSLHTGRSNQPQH

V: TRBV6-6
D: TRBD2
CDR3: ASRSTSGSTGELF

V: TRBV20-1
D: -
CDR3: SARNPQGFGTEAF

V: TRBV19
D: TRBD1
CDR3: ASSRQGALRYGYT

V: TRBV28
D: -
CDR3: ASSSGTYTYEQY

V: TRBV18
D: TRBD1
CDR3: ASSLGQEYTDTQY

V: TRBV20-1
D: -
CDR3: SARYGTPNNEQF

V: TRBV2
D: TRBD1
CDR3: ASREGQGAWEQF

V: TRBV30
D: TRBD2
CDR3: AWSKILRRESTDTQY

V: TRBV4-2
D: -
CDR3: ASSQDWLGSYNEQF

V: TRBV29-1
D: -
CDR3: SGIHPNTGELF

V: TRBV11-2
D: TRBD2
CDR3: ASSSGLAPTDTQY

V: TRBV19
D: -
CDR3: ASSLFAGRNQPQH

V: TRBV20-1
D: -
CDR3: SAPTGSGNQPQH

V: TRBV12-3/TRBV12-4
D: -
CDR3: ASSRGTGEAF

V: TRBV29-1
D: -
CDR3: SVSDPHGAVLNTQY

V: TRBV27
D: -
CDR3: ASSLGGPGQPQH

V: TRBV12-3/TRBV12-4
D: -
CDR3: ASSSGAGLYEQY

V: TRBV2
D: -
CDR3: ASQLNTEAF

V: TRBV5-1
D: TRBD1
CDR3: ASSVHDRKTGGNSPLH

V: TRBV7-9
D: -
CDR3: ASSLAGLDTYNEQF

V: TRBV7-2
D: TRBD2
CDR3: ASSLGPGGGTDTQY

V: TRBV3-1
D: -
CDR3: ASSRYEMGEQF

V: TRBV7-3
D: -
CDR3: ASSLGTANTGELF

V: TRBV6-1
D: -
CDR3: ASSTTVGPGGELF

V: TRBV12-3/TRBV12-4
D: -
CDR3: AFALAGTDTQY

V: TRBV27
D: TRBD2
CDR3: ASGLAGRTYEQY

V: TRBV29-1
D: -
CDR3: SVEDSSYEQY

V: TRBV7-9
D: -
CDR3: ASSRDSFLLNEQF

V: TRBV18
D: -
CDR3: ASSPPGVETQY

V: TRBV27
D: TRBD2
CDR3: ASSALAGGRDEQY

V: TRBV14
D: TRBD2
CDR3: ASSREGNTDTQY

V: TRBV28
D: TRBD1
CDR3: AIQGGTGGFYEQY

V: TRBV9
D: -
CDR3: ASSPSVGGELF

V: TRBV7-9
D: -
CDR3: ASSSTGFNEKLF

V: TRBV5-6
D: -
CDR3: ASSPVAGDLGAVEQF

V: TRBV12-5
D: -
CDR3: ASGLGYNEQF

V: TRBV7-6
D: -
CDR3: ASSPQDSLHNEQF

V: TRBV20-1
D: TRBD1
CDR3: SPLEQGAVYGYT

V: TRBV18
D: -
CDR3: ASSPTGAPPQH